The 30 T cell receptor beta chains below come from one sample, sequenced in a study of cytomegalovirus exposure and HLA in healthy donors. In the PCR, 60 Vbeta and 13 Jbeta primers were used. Produced via immunoSEQ multiplex PCR; TCRdb's table is partial and in-frame only. The sample has tens of thousands of clones. Material: PBMCs. Receptors originate from a female donor in good health and CMV-seropositive.

DNA of the CDR3: TGCGCCAGCAGCCTCTTAGCGGGAACCTACAATGAGCAGTTCTTC. Protein product: CASSLLAGTYNEQFF. This chain connects TRBV5-1 to TRBJ2-1; 8 positions agree with TRBD2. Trimming removed 4 bases from V and 2 bases from J; junction bases left unmatched: 5. The CDR3 totals 15 residues. From germline, CDR1 is SGHRS and CDR2 YFSETQ.

The chain combines TRBV27 with TRBJ2-2, with TRBD1 matching over 9 bases. CDR3 length: 14 amino acids. Germline V gives CDR1 MNHEY, CDR2 SMNVEV (reference sequence). V was pared by 6 bases and J by 4 bases, with 3 bases of the junction left unmatched. The CDR3: CASRGDRVTGELFF. The CDR3 DNA reads as TGTGCCAGCAGAGGGGACAGGGTCACCGGGGAGCTGTTTTTT.

Here the CDR3 DNA reads TGTGCCAGCAGTGTAGCGGGGGGGCCCTACGAGCAGTACTTC. Translation: CASSVAGGPYEQYF. J is TRBJ2-7 and V is TRBV2; the match to TRBD2 covers 11 bases. The CDR3 has 14 residues. The J segment lost 2 bases and the V segment lost 4 bases, leaving 1 base of the junction unmatched. Germline V gene sequence: CDR1 SNHLY, CDR2 FYNNEI.

The chain links TRBV28 to TRBJ2-7, with TRBD1 matching 8 bases. CDR1 MDHEN and CDR2 SYDVKM come from the germline V gene. V trimming: 2 bases; J trimming: 1 base; junction bases outside the gene matches: 4. The CDR3 contains 15 residues. The CDR3 sequence is CASSLTGQGSYEQYF. In nucleotides, the CDR3 is TGTGCCAGCAGTTTAACAGGACAGGGATCCTACGAGCAGTACTTC.

The chain joins TRBV10-2 to TRBJ1-5, with D tentatively TRBD1 (5 bases). CDR1 is WSHSY and CDR2 is SAAADI in the germline V gene. The length of the CDR3 is 14 residues. Trimming pared 0 bases from V and 7 bases from J, leaving 10 bases between. The CDR3 protein is CASSESFQGQPQHF. DNA of the CDR3: TGCGCCAGCAGTGAGTCTTTTCAGGGCCAGCCCCAGCATTTT.

The chain recombines TRBV21-1 with TRBJ1-5. TRBV21-1 is flagged as a pseudogene. The CDR3 spans 15 residues. The CDR3 region has the DNA TGTGCCAGCAGCAAAGGTCGAAATAGCAACCAGCCCCAGCATTTT. Encoded protein: CASSKGRNSNQPQHF.

The rearrangement joins TRBV13 to TRBJ1-1, with D possibly being TRBD1 (6 bases). Trimming stripped 6 bases from V and 6 bases from J, with 17 bases between. This CDR3 is 14 amino acids long. CDR1 and CDR2 (germline): PRHDT, FYEKMQ (reference sequence). As DNA, the CDR3 is TGTGCCAGCAGGTTAAAAGGGGGAGGGCCTGAAGCTTTCTTT. The encoded protein is CASRLKGGGPEAFF.

This chain links TRBV13 with TRBJ2-1, with 7 bases that match TRBD1. Germline V gene lookup returns CDR1 PRHDT and CDR2 FYEKMQ (reference sequence). J gave up 7 bases and V 0 bases, and 0 bases lay outside the gene matches. This CDR3 has 13 residues. The CDR3 is CASSLGRGNEQFF. CDR3 sequence (DNA): TGTGCCAGCAGCTTAGGCAGGGGGAATGAGCAGTTCTTC.

The gene calls are TRBV6-5 and TRBJ2-1; tentative D call: TRBD2 (7 bases). The CDR3 runs 14 residues. Trimming took 4 bases from V and 10 from J, leaving 17 bases between them. Germline CDR1 reads MNHEY; CDR2 reads SVGAGI. The CDR3: CASSFGLVGGEQFF. CDR3 DNA: TGTGCCAGCAGTTTTGGACTAGTAGGGGGGGAGCAGTTCTTC.

The rearrangement links TRBV29-1 to TRBJ2-7, with D possibly matching TRBD1 (6 bases). The length of the CDR3 is 12 residues. With 5 bases removed from V and 7 bases from J, the gap between germline ends came to 15 bases. Germline CDR1 and CDR2: SQVTM and ANQGSEA. CDR3 protein: CSVKTGFYEQYF. The DNA of the CDR3 is TGCAGCGTTAAGACAGGCTTTTATGAGCAGTACTTC.

The chain carries TRBV6-6 and TRBJ2-7; possibly TRBD1 for D (7 bases). Germline V gene sequence: CDR1 MNHNY, CDR2 SVGAGI (reference sequence). The CDR3 length is 15 residues. V was shortened by 7 bases and J by 6 bases, with 22 bases between the two germline ends. As DNA, the CDR3 is TGTGCCAGCACCAACGGAGGAGGGGGCCTTGGCGAGCAGTACTTC. Protein sequence: CASTNGGGGLGEQYF.

The chain uses TRBV5-1 and TRBJ2-3, with D perhaps TRBD2 (6 bases). CDR1 is SGHRS and CDR2 is YFSETQ in the germline V gene. The CDR3 totals 15 residues. Trimming left V 6 bases short and J 11 bases short, with 25 bases between. The CDR3 nucleotides are TGCGCCAGCAAGGGCGGCACCCTAAGAACCGGGGGGCAGTATTTT. Translation: CASKGGTLRTGGQYF.

J is TRBJ2-3 and V is TRBV7-9; 9 bases fit TRBD1. From germline, CDR1 is SEHNR and CDR2 FQNEAQ (reference sequence). The V gene end was trimmed by 4 bases and the J gene end by 1 base; junction bases not matched to a gene: 3. CDR3 length: 15 amino acids. The CDR3 DNA reads TGTGCCAGCAGCTGGGGACAGGGAGGCACAGATACGCAGTATTTT. Its protein is CASSWGQGGTDTQYF.

The chain uses TRBV9 and TRBJ2-7; TRBD1 might be the D (5 bases). Trimming stripped 2 bases from V and 6 bases from J, with 12 bases between. CDR1 is SGDLS, CDR2 YYNGEE, per germline. The CDR3 is 13 amino acids. The CDR3 region is CASSVTDRSEQYF. CDR3 DNA sequence: TGTGCCAGCAGCGTGACAGACCGATCCGAGCAGTACTTC.

In terms of frequency, this clone is medium-sized. DNA of the CDR3: TGTGCCAGCAGTGAAGAGACAGGGGGGTCCTACGAGCAGTACTTC. It encodes CASSEETGGSYEQYF. V is TRBV6-1 and J is TRBJ2-7; 9 positions agree with TRBD1. This CDR3 comprises 15 residues. Germline lookup yields CDR1 MNHNS and CDR2 SASEGT. The junction had 2 bases not matched to a gene; V was cut back by 1 base and J by 1 base.

The gene calls are TRBV2 and TRBJ1-6, with D perhaps TRBD1 (5 bases). Trimming pared 8 bases from V and 0 bases from J, leaving 11 bases between. Germline-derived CDR1 and CDR2 are SNHLY and FYNNEI. The CDR3 is made up of 15 amino acids. Written as DNA, the CDR3 is TGTGCCAGCTTGCCTCAGGGCTCCTATAATTCACCCCTCCACTTT. Encoded protein: CASLPQGSYNSPLHF.

The chain uses TRBV5-1 and TRBJ2-7, with TRBD2 matching 9 bases. Per germline, CDR1 SGHRS and CDR2 YFSETQ. This CDR3 is built from 16 residues. J lost 3 bases, V lost 0 bases, and 7 bases had no gene match. CDR3 nucleotide sequence: TGCGCCAGCAGCTTGGGTACTTCTAGCGGGGTCTACGAGCAGTACTTC. Translated, it gives CASSLGTSSGVYEQYF.

V is TRBV7-9 and J is TRBJ1-2, with TRBD1 matching 9 bases. Unmatched junction bases numbered 6, after V lost 5 bases and J lost 2 bases. CDR3 length equals 15 residues. CDR1 and CDR2 (germline): SEHNR, FQNEAQ (reference sequence). CDR3 residues: CASSTNRGLNYGYTF. As DNA, the CDR3 is TGTGCCAGCAGCACCAACAGGGGGCTCAACTATGGCTACACCTTC.

V and J are TRBV18 and TRBJ2-3, with a weak D call TRBD2 (5 bases). The CDR3 is made up of 13 amino acids. Germline values: CDR1 KGHSH, CDR2 LQKENI. V shed 1 base and J shed 5 bases, with 7 bases lying between them. CDR3 in DNA: TGTGCCAGCTCACCACTACTAGAAGATACGCAGTATTTT. It yields the protein CASSPLLEDTQYF.

The J gene is TRBJ2-1, the V gene TRBV18; 14 bases line up with TRBD2. V was clipped by 3 bases and J by 7 bases; unmatched bases: 8. Per the germline V gene, CDR1 is KGHSH and CDR2 is LQKENI. The CDR3 has 17 residues. The CDR3 is CASSPDRLAGGLNEQFF. The CDR3 DNA is TGTGCCAGCTCACCCGATCGACTAGCGGGAGGGTTAAATGAGCAGTTCTTC.

V usage is TRBV7-2 and J usage is TRBJ2-2; D gene unclear. V gave up 8 bases and J gave up 0 bases, with 13 bases separating them. Germline V CDR1 and CDR2: SGHTA, FQGNSA. CDR3 length: 15 residues. DNA of the CDR3: TGTGCCAGCCGGTCGGCTCTAGCGAACACCGGGGAGCTGTTTTTT. This encodes CASRSALANTGELFF.

The J gene is TRBJ2-2, the V gene TRBV4-1, with 7 bases aligning to TRBD2. The V gene's germline CDR1 is MGHRA and CDR2 YSYEKL. After removal of 3 bases from V and 5 bases from J, the junction contained 9 bases not matched to a gene. This CDR3 is 16 amino acids long. The CDR3 here is CASSQADGRVTGELFF. The CDR3, as DNA: TGCGCCAGCAGCCAGGCAGATGGGAGGGTTACCGGGGAGCTGTTTTTT.

The chain combines TRBV19 with TRBJ1-6, with a weak D call TRBD1 (6 bases). CDR1 and CDR2 from the germline V gene are LNHDA and SQIVND (reference sequence). CDR3 length: 13 amino acids. The V gene lost 4 bases and the J gene lost 8 bases, with 9 bases spanning the gap. The CDR3 bases are TGTGCCAGTAGTAAGGACAGCGATTCACCCCTCCACTTT. Translated: CASSKDSDSPLHF.

This sequence joins TRBV13 and TRBJ2-5, with 12 bases fitting TRBD2. This CDR3 has 16 residues. Germline-derived CDR1 and CDR2 are PRHDT and FYEKMQ (reference sequence). V dropped 3 bases and J dropped 2; count of bases not matched to a gene: 4. The CDR3 spells CASSFRTSGVQETQYF. CDR3 DNA sequence: TGTGCCAGCAGCTTCCGGACTAGCGGGGTACAAGAGACCCAGTACTTC.

The rearrangement uses TRBV11-3 and TRBJ2-3, with a possible D match to TRBD2 (6 bases). The CDR3 runs 15 residues. Germline-derived CDR1 and CDR2 are SGHNT and YENEEA. The V gene lost 0 bases and the J gene lost 7 bases, with 14 bases spanning the gap. CDR3 DNA: TGTGCCAGCAGCTTAGACCCCGCGGGACGGAATACGCAGTATTTT. This encodes CASSLDPAGRNTQYF.

The CDR3 DNA reads TGTGCCAGCAGACCCGGGACAGGGGTATATGGCTACACCTTC. As protein: CASRPGTGVYGYTF. This rearrangement joins TRBV7-9 to TRBJ1-2, with 10 bases identical to TRBD1. The CDR3 has 14 residues. The J segment lost 5 bases and the V segment lost 6 bases, leaving 6 bases of the junction unmatched. The V gene's germline CDR1 is SEHNR and CDR2 FQNEAQ (reference sequence).

The chain has TRBV15 and TRBJ2-3; 9 bases match TRBD2. V lost 4 bases and J lost 2; bases outside the gene matches: 7. Per the germline V gene, CDR1 is LNHNV and CDR2 is YYDKDF (reference sequence). The CDR3 runs to 16 residues. CDR3 sequence: CATSTASGAFTDTQYF. DNA for the CDR3: TGTGCCACCAGCACCGCTAGCGGGGCCTTCACAGATACGCAGTATTTT.

This chain uses TRBV5-1 with TRBJ1-1; possible D gene TRBD1, 6 bases. Looked up from germline, CDR1 is SGHRS and CDR2 is YFSETQ. With 7 bases removed from V and 0 bases from J, the gap between germline ends came to 19 bases. The CDR3 sequence is 16 residues long. The CDR3 nucleotides are TGCGCCAGCGGGGTGCGACCAGGGGCAATGAACACTGAAGCTTTCTTT. It is translated as CASGVRPGAMNTEAFF.

The genes are TRBV7-2 and TRBJ1-5; tentative D call: TRBD1 (6 bases). With 5 bases removed from V and 0 bases from J, the gap between germline ends came to 8 bases. This CDR3 spans 14 amino acids. Per germline, CDR1 SGHTA and CDR2 FQGNSA. The CDR3 is CASSPGDSNQPQHF. For the CDR3, the DNA is TGTGCCAGCAGCCCAGGGGATAGCAATCAGCCCCAGCATTTT.

The chain couples TRBV7-2 to TRBJ1-2; D gene uncertain. The CDR3 consists of 15 residues. Germline-derived CDR1 and CDR2 are SGHTA and FQGNSA. Trimming shortened V by 1 base and J by 4 bases, and 13 bases separated the two germline ends. CDR3 bases: TGTGCCAGCAGCTTAGGTCTGTGGCAGGCCTATGGCTACACCTTC. Its protein product is CASSLGLWQAYGYTF.